The rows below give T cell receptor beta chains drawn from one sample of a study of PD-1 blockade in classical Hodgkin lymphoma. This table comes from immunoSEQ multiplex PCR, and its TCRdb copy is limited to in-frame clones, with some not included. Here the sample spans some 30,000 clones, about 88% being singletons. The sequenced sample was CD4+ T cells from blood, obtained before the fourth cycle of nivolumab. Source of these receptors: a human donor with classical Hodgkin lymphoma. Each CDR3 is given with its conserved first and last residue. Fields, in order: J gene, clone size, V gene, CDR3 protein. The size entry is marked missing in some rows and otherwise reads once, few, many or a size class.

J gene: TRBJ2-3
clone size: -
V gene: TRBV5-4
CDR3 protein: CASSLGTKRATDTQYF

J gene: TRBJ2-7
clone size: -
V gene: TRBV5-1
CDR3 protein: CASSLDLAGDEQYF

J gene: TRBJ2-1
clone size: -
V gene: TRBV15
CDR3 protein: CATSSPPSGIYNEQFF

J gene: TRBJ1-2
clone size: -
V gene: TRBV6-6
CDR3 protein: CASSYVQPGGGYTF

J gene: TRBJ2-1
clone size: -
V gene: TRBV27
CDR3 protein: CASSSGQGAPYSGEQFF

J gene: TRBJ1-2
clone size: -
V gene: TRBV30
CDR3 protein: CAWSGGGQGF

J gene: TRBJ2-2
clone size: -
V gene: TRBV27
CDR3 protein: CASSLPPLGEKNTGELFF

J gene: TRBJ2-7
clone size: -
V gene: TRBV7-9
CDR3 protein: CASSLGGPYEQYF

J gene: TRBJ1-4
clone size: -
V gene: TRBV11-2
CDR3 protein: CASSSLKWVNEKLFF

J gene: TRBJ1-2
clone size: -
V gene: TRBV7-2
CDR3 protein: CASSLARDRVMKEGGYTF

J gene: TRBJ1-6
clone size: -
V gene: TRBV2
CDR3 protein: CASSDWYSGLSPLHF

J gene: TRBJ1-2
clone size: -
V gene: TRBV5-1
CDR3 protein: CASSFGGHGYTF

J gene: TRBJ1-5
clone size: few
V gene: TRBV5-1
CDR3 protein: CASSLGQSNQPQHF

J gene: TRBJ2-1
clone size: once
V gene: TRBV9
CDR3 protein: CASSPWGAGYNEQFF

J gene: TRBJ2-7
clone size: -
V gene: TRBV6-5
CDR3 protein: CASTRDRHYEQYF

J gene: TRBJ1-2
clone size: -
V gene: TRBV7-2
CDR3 protein: CASSLIVGGRGGYTF

J gene: TRBJ2-7
clone size: once
V gene: TRBV4-2
CDR3 protein: CASSPGMYRATNEQYF

J gene: TRBJ2-7
clone size: -
V gene: TRBV18
CDR3 protein: CASSPESYEQYF

J gene: TRBJ2-3
clone size: -
V gene: TRBV6-1
CDR3 protein: CASSDRGGTDTQYF

J gene: TRBJ2-2
clone size: -
V gene: TRBV6-5
CDR3 protein: CASSFGLAGPTGELFF

J gene: TRBJ2-1
clone size: -
V gene: TRBV10-3
CDR3 protein: CAISVAGEGNEQFF

J gene: TRBJ2-1
clone size: -
V gene: TRBV5-5
CDR3 protein: CASNLLPGQVSYNEQFF

J gene: TRBJ1-3
clone size: -
V gene: TRBV7-8
CDR3 protein: CASSTRRVEGNTIYF

J gene: TRBJ1-2
clone size: -
V gene: TRBV23-1
CDR3 protein: CASPEGAPLPYGYTF

J gene: TRBJ2-5
clone size: -
V gene: TRBV5-5
CDR3 protein: CASSGRGAGGKETQYF

J gene: TRBJ1-4
clone size: once
V gene: TRBV4-2
CDR3 protein: CASSQASQVATNEKLFF

J gene: TRBJ1-2
clone size: -
V gene: TRBV6-5
CDR3 protein: CASTLRLGNYGYTF

J gene: TRBJ1-6
clone size: few
V gene: TRBV4-1
CDR3 protein: CASSQEMGSYNSPLHF

J gene: TRBJ2-1
clone size: -
V gene: TRBV4-3
CDR3 protein: CASSQDTGQRGNNEQFF

J gene: TRBJ1-4
clone size: -
V gene: TRBV7-8
CDR3 protein: CASSPRIGRSNEKLFF

J gene: TRBJ2-1
clone size: -
V gene: TRBV9
CDR3 protein: CASSPRPAGEQFF

J gene: TRBJ2-2
clone size: few
V gene: TRBV7-6
CDR3 protein: CASSYLQGTGELFF

J gene: TRBJ1-6
clone size: -
V gene: TRBV19
CDR3 protein: CASSIMGDGTSTLHF

J gene: TRBJ2-3
clone size: -
V gene: TRBV10-3
CDR3 protein: CAISDRGGTDTQYF

J gene: TRBJ2-7
clone size: -
V gene: TRBV19
CDR3 protein: CASSIPPGVVYEQYF

J gene: TRBJ1-1
clone size: few
V gene: TRBV29-1
CDR3 protein: CSVLQGTTEAFF

J gene: TRBJ2-1
clone size: once
V gene: TRBV11-2
CDR3 protein: CASSLDTGGNNEQFF

J gene: TRBJ2-1
clone size: once
V gene: TRBV7-2
CDR3 protein: CASSSGLAGGDPEQFF

J gene: TRBJ2-5
clone size: -
V gene: TRBV5-1
CDR3 protein: CASSLDSGFQETQYF

J gene: TRBJ1-1
clone size: once
V gene: TRBV28
CDR3 protein: CASSFEGGNTEAFF

J gene: TRBJ2-7
clone size: -
V gene: TRBV7-2
CDR3 protein: CASSLVTTSSYEQYF

J gene: TRBJ2-7
clone size: -
V gene: TRBV6-7
CDR3 protein: CASSYARLSSYEQYF

J gene: TRBJ2-1
clone size: -
V gene: TRBV6-1
CDR3 protein: CASREVGRDNEQFF

J gene: TRBJ1-1
clone size: -
V gene: TRBV5-6
CDR3 protein: CASSLVTGNTEAFF

J gene: TRBJ1-1
clone size: -
V gene: TRBV5-1
CDR3 protein: CASSSQGAMNTEAFF

J gene: TRBJ2-7
clone size: once
V gene: TRBV7-9
CDR3 protein: CASSLDMAGATRQYF

J gene: TRBJ2-2
clone size: -
V gene: TRBV4-3
CDR3 protein: CASSPVRHNTGELFF

J gene: TRBJ2-1
clone size: -
V gene: TRBV4-2
CDR3 protein: CASSQDDPFSGGAANEQFF

J gene: TRBJ2-3
clone size: -
V gene: TRBV7-9
CDR3 protein: CASSSTRGTDTQYF

J gene: TRBJ1-4
clone size: -
V gene: TRBV5-1
CDR3 protein: CASSLSGSLEWEKLFF